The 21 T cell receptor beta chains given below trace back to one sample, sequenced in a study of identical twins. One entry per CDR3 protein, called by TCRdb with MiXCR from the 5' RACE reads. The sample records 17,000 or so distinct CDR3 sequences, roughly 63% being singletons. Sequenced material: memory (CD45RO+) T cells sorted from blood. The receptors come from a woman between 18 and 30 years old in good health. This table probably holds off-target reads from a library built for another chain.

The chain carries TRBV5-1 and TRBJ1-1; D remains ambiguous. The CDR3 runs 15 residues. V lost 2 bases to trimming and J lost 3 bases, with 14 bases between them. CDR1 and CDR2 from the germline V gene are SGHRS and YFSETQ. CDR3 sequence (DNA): TGCGCCAGCAGCTTTGGAGGGATCGGTGACACTGAAGCTTTCTTT. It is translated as CASSFGGIGDTEAFF.

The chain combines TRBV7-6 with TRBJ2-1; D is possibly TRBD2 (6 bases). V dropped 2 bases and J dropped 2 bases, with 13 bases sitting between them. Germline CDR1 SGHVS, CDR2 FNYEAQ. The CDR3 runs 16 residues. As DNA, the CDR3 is TGTGCCAGCAGCTTATATGGGGGAGGCCCCTACAATGAGCAGTTCTTC. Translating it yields CASSLYGGGPYNEQFF.

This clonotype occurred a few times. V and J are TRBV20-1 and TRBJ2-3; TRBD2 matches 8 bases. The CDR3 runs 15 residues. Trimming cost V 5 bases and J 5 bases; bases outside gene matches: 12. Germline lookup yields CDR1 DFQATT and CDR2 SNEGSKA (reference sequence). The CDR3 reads CSAFPLAGLGDTQYF. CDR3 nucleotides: TGCAGTGCTTTTCCCTTAGCGGGACTGGGAGATACGCAGTATTTT.

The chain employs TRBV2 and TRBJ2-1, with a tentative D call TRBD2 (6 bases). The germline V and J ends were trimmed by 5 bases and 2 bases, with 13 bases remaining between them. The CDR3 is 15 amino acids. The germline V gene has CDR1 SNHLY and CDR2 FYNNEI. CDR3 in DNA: TGTGCCAGCAGTCTCCTCAGGAGGGCCTACAATGAGCAGTTCTTC. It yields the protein CASSLLRRAYNEQFF.

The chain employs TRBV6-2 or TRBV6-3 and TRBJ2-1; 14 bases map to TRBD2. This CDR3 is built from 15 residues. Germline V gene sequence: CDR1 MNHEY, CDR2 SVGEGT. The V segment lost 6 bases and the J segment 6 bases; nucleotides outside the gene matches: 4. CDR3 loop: CASRLTSGRANEQFF. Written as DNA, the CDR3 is TGTGCCAGCAGGCTGACTAGCGGGAGGGCCAATGAGCAGTTCTTC.

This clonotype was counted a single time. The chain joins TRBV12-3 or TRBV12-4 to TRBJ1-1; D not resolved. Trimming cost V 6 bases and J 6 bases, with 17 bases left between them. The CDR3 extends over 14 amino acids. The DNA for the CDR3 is TGTGCCAGCAGCCAAATAGCAGGTGTGGCTGAAGCTTTCTTT. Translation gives CASSQIAGVAEAFF.

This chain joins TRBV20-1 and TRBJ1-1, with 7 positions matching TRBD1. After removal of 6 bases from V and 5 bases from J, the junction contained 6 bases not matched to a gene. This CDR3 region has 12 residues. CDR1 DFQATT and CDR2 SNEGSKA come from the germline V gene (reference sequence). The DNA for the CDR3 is TGCAGTGCCGAGGGGGCTTGGACTGAAGCTTTCTTT. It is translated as CSAEGAWTEAFF.

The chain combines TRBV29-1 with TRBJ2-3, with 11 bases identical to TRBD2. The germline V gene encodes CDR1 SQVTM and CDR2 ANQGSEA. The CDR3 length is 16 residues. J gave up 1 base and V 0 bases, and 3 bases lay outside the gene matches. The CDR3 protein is CSVEDILAGGTDTQYF. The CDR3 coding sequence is TGCAGCGTTGAAGATATACTAGCGGGAGGCACAGATACGCAGTATTTT.

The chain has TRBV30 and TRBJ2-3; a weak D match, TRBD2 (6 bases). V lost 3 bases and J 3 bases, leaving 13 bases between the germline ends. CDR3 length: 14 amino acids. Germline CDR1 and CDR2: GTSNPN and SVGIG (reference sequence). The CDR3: CAWRFPGVTDTQYF. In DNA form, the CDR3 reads TGTGCCTGGAGATTCCCGGGAGTAACAGATACGCAGTATTTT.

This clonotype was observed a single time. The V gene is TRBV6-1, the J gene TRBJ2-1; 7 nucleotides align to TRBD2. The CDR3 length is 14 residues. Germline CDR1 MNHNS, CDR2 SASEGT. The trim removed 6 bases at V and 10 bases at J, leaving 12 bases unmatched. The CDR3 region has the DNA TGTGCCAGCAGGGGGAGGGCCATCTCAGGGGAGCAGTTCTTC. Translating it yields CASRGRAISGEQFF.

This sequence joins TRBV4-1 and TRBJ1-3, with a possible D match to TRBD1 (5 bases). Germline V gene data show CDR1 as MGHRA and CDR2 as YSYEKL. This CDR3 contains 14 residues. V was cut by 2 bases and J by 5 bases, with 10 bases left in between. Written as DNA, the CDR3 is TGCGCCAGCAGCCAAATTCGACAGAGAAACACCATATATTTT. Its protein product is CASSQIRQRNTIYF.

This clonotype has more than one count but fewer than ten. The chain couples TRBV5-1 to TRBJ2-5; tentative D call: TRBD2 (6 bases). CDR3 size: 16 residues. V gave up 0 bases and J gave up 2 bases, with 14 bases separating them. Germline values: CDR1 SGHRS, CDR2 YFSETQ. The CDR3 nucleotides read TGCGCCAGCAGCTTGGGGGTCCTAGCGAATCAAGAGACCCAGTACTTC. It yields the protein CASSLGVLANQETQYF.

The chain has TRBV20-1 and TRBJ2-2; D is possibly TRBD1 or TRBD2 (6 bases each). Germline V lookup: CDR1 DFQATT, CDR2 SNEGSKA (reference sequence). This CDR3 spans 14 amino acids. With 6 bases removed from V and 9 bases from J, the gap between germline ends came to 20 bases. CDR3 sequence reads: CSAQGSGFNRELFF. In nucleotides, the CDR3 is TGCAGTGCCCAGGGGAGCGGGTTTAATAGGGAGCTGTTTTTT.

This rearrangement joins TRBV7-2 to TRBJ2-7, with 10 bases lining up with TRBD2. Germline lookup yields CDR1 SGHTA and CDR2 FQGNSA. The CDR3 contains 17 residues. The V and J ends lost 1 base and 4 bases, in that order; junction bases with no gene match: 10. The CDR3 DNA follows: TGTGCCAGCAGCTTAGAGTCCGGGACTAGCGTGCCATACGAGCAGTACTTC. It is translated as CASSLESGTSVPYEQYF.

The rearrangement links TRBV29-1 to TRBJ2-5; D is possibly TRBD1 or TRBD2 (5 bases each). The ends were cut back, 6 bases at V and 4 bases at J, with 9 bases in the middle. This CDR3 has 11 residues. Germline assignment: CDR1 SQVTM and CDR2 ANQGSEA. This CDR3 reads CSVGAGETQYF. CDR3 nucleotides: TGCAGCGTCGGGGCTGGAGAGACCCAGTACTTC. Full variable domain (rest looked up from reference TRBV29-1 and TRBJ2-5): SAVISQKPSRDICQRGTSLTIQCQVDSQVTMMFWYRQQPGQSLTLIATANQGSEATYESGFVIDKFPISRPNLTFSTLTVSNMSPEDSSIYLCSVGAGETQYFGPGTRLLVL.

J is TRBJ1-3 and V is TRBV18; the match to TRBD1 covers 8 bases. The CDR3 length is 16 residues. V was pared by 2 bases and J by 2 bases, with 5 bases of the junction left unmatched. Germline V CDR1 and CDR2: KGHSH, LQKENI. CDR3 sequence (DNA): TGTGCCAGCTCACCAAAGCCGACAGGGGCTGGAAACACCATATATTTT. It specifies CASSPKPTGAGNTIYF. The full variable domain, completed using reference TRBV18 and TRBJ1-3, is NAGVMQNPRHLVRRRGQEARLRCSPMKGHSHVYWYRQLPEEGLKFMVYLQKENIIDESGMPKERFSAEFPKEGPSILRIQQVVRGDSAAYFCASSPKPTGAGNTIYFGEGSWLTVV.

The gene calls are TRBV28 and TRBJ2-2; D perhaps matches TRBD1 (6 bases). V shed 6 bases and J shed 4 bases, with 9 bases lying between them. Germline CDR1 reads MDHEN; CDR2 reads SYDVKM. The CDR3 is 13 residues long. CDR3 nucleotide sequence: TGTGCCAGCAGGGGGGCCTCCACCGGGGAGCTGTTTTTT. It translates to CASRGASTGELFF. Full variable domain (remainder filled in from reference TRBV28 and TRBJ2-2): DVKVTQSSRYLVKRTGEKVFLECVQDMDHENMFWYRQDPGLGLRLIYFSYDVKMKEKGDIPEGYSVSREKKERFSLILESASTNQTSMYLCASRGASTGELFFGEGSRLTVL.

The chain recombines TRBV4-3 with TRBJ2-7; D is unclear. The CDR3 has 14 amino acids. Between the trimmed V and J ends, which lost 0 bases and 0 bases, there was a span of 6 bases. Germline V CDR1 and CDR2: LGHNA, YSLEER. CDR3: CASSQDRSSYEQYF. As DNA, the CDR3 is TGCGCCAGCAGCCAAGACAGGAGCTCCTACGAGCAGTACTTC.

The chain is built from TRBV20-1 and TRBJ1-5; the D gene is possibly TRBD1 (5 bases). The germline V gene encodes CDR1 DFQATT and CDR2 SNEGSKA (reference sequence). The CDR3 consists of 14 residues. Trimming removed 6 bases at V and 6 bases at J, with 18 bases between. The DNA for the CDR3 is TGCAGTGCCGTTGAACGGGGGATGGGTCAGCCCCAGCATTTT. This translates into CSAVERGMGQPQHF.

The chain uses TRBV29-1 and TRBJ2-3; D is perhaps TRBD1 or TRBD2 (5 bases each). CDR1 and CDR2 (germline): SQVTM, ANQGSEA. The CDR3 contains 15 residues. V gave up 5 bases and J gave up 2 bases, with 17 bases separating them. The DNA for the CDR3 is TGCAGCGTTAGGGGAGATAAAGCTTTCACAGATACGCAGTATTTT. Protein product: CSVRGDKAFTDTQYF.

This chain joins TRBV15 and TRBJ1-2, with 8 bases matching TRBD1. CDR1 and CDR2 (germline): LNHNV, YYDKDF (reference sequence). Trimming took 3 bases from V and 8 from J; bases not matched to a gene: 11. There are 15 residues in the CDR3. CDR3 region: CATSSDTGTGVGYTF. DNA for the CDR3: TGTGCCACCAGCAGTGACACCGGGACAGGCGTCGGCTACACCTTC.